This TCR beta chain is drawn from a study of blood T cell repertoires in COVID-19. Study context: Spain, Italy and the United States supplied samples that represented acute and convalescent COVID-19. T cells, B-cell-depleted T cells, or PBMCs provided the cDNA or gDNA that served as material.

This CDR3 spans 15 amino acids. V was shortened by 6 bases and J by 7 bases, with 19 bases between the two germline ends. In germline, CDR1 is KGHSH, CDR2 LQKENI. In the authors' methods: By means of reference gene primer amplification, nucleated cell counts were estimated. TCRdb's copy holds only in-frame clones and misses some; the assay was immunoSEQ multiplex PCR. V and J calls and clone size are those listed in that table; D and trimming were worked out from the DNA. The profile covers around 200,000 clones, with about 83% appearing a single time and approximately 5% taken by the ten largest. Clinical history as reported by participants underpinned cohort assignment.

Sequenced material: PBMCs or T cells enriched from blood (not recorded which). This clonotype was sampled from a man between 40 and 49 years old with acute COVID-19. The J gene is TRBJ1-5, the V gene TRBV18; D is possibly TRBD1 (6 bases). CDR3 amino acids: CASSFDAGEEQPQHF. The CDR3 coding sequence is TGTGCCAGCTCCTTCGATGCAGGGGAAGAACAGCCCCAGCATTTT.